The 8 T cell receptor beta chains listed next were all sequenced from one sample in a study of blood T cell repertoires in COVID-19. TCRdb keeps only in-frame clones here, not all; method: immunoSEQ multiplex PCR. Of roughly 120,000 clones listed, roughly 80% are singletons. The specimen sequenced was peripheral blood. The source is a man in his sixties or seventies with acute or convalescent COVID-19.

This chain joins TRBV19 and TRBJ1-1; 8 bases are a match to TRBD1. This CDR3 has 12 amino acids. Germline loops: CDR1 LNHDA, CDR2 SQIVND (reference sequence). The junction had 6 bases not matched to a gene; V was cut back by 5 bases and J by 10 bases. The CDR3 spells CASSVRQGTAFF. CDR3 sequence (DNA): TGTGCCAGTAGTGTCAGACAGGGGACAGCTTTCTTT. The full variable domain, rest sourced from reference TRBV19 and TRBJ1-1, is DGGITQSPKYLFRKEGQNVTLSCEQNLNHDAMYWYRQDPGQGLRLIYYSQIVNDFQKGDIAEGYSVSREKKESFPLTVTSAQKNPTAFYLCASSVRQGTAFFGQGTRLTVV.

This clone was counted a single time. The V gene is TRBV9, the J gene TRBJ2-7; tentative D call: TRBD1 (6 bases). Germline values: CDR1 SGDLS, CDR2 YYNGEE. The germline V and J ends were trimmed by 4 bases and 6 bases, with 17 bases remaining between them. CDR3 length: 14 residues. The CDR3 DNA reads TGTGCCAGCAGCCCACAGGGTCTTCGTGGCGAGCAGTACTTC. Translation: CASSPQGLRGEQYF.

V gene TRBV19 combines with J gene TRBJ2-7; the match to TRBD1 covers 7 bases. From germline, CDR1 is LNHDA and CDR2 SQIVND (reference sequence). The CDR3 is 13 residues long. J was trimmed by 3 bases and V by 4 bases; bases with no gene match: 3. The CDR3 here is CASSRGTDYEQYF. The CDR3 coding sequence is TGTGCCAGTAGTAGAGGGACAGACTACGAGCAGTACTTC.

The chain has TRBV5-4 and TRBJ2-7; D unresolved. Trimming cost V 0 bases and J 4 bases, with 5 bases left between them. The CDR3 length is 12 residues. CDR1 is SGHNT, CDR2 YYREEE, per germline (reference sequence). CDR3 loop: CASSLAHYEQYF. The CDR3, as DNA: TGTGCCAGCAGCTTGGCCCATTACGAGCAGTACTTC.

The sample holds one count of this clone. V gene TRBV7-2 combines with J gene TRBJ2-7; D may be TRBD1 (6 bases). In germline, CDR1 is SGHTA, CDR2 FQGNSA. Trimming took off 1 base at V and 0 bases at J, with 10 bases between the two ends. The length of the CDR3 is 15 residues. The CDR3 region has the DNA TGTGCCAGCAGCTTAGAAGTGGGGGCCTCCTACGAGCAGTACTTC. Amino acids: CASSLEVGASYEQYF.

V gene TRBV28 combines with J gene TRBJ2-2; no firm D call. The CDR3 covers 15 residues. Germline CDR1 reads MDHEN; CDR2 reads SYDVKM. V was clipped by 5 bases and J by 2 bases, with 12 bases between them. The CDR3 spells CASSDLKLNTGELFF. The CDR3 region has the DNA TGTGCCAGCAGTGACTTGAAACTCAACACCGGGGAGCTGTTTTTT. Drawing the rest from reference TRBV28 and TRBJ2-2, the complete variable domain is DVKVTQSSRYLVKRTGEKVFLECVQDMDHENMFWYRQDPGLGLRLIYFSYDVKMKEKGDIPEGYSVSREKKERFSLILESASTNQTSMYLCASSDLKLNTGELFFGEGSRLTVL.

This clone has only one observation. The rearrangement links TRBV7-3 to TRBJ2-2; 9 nucleotides align to TRBD1. V lost 5 bases to trimming and J lost 7 bases; unmatched junction nucleotides: 5. Germline V CDR1 and CDR2: SGHTA, FQGTGA. The CDR3 totals 14 residues. CDR3 nucleotides: TGTGCCAGCAGCACCGACAGGGGGGACGGGGAGCTGTTTTTT. Protein: CASSTDRGDGELFF.

This clone showed up just once. As DNA, the CDR3 is TGTGCCATCAGTTCCGGGACTAGCGAAACCTACGAGCAGTACTTC. Translating gives CAISSGTSETYEQYF. This chain links TRBV10-3 with TRBJ2-7, with 10 nucleotides matching TRBD2. The CDR3 is 15 amino acids. Germline V gene sequence: CDR1 ENHRY, CDR2 SYGVKD. V shed 5 bases and J 2 bases; nucleotides not matched to a gene: 6.